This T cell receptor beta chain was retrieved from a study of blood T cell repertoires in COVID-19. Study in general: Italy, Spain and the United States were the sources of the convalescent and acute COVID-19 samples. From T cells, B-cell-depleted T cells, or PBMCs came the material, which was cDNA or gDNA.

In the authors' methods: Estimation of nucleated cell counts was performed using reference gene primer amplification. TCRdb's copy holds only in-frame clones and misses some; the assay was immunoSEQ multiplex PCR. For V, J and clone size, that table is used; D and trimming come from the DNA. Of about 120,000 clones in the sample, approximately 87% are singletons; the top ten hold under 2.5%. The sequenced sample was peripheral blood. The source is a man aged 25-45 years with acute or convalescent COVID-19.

CDR3: CAIRGGLADNEQFF. CDR3 nucleotides: TGTGCCATCAGAGGAGGACTAGCGGACAATGAGCAGTTCTTC. This rearrangement joins TRBV10-3 to TRBJ2-1; 10 bases match TRBD2. The CDR3 runs 14 residues. Germline lookup yields CDR1 ENHRY and CDR2 SYGVKD. V lost 6 bases and J lost 5; bases outside the gene matches: 4.